This TCR beta chain was sequenced for a study of blood T cells in healthy people across ages. Overall study findings and caveats: Higher naive T cell percentage went strongly together with higher TCR beta diversity.

Using a J-beta primer mix together with a sample-barcoded 5' primer, a second PCR was run for roughly 7 to 11 cycles. One entry per CDR3 protein, called by TCRdb with MiXCR from the 5' RACE reads. The sample includes some 890,000 distinct CDR3 sequences, about 28% of them seen just once. Germline values: CDR1 SGHRS, CDR2 YFSETQ. CDR3 length equals 12 residues. This clonotype came up a few times. The antigen is undetermined. An end of the junction does not agree with germline; a read error may underlie this. This sample was also put to use in a study of T cells of mothers and their children.

The TCR was taken from a woman aged 40 to 49 in good health. Source material: blood. V usage is TRBV5-1 and J usage is TRBJ1-1, with unresolved D. The CDR3 DNA sequence: TGCGCCAGCGGGGTAGGGAACGCTGAAGCTTTCTTT. It yields the protein CASGVGNAEAFF.